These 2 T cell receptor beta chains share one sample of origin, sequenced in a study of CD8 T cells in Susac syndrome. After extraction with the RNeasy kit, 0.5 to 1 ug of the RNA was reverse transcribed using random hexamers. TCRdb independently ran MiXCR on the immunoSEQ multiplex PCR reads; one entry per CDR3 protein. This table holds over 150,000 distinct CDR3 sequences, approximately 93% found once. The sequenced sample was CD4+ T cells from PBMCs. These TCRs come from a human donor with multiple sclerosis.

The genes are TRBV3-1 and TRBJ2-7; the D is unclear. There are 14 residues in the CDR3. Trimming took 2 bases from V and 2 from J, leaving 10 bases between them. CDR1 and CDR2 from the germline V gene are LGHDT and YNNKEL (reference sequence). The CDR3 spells CASSQSQIPYEQYF. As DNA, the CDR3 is TGTGCCAGCAGCCAAAGTCAGATCCCCTACGAGCAGTACTTC.

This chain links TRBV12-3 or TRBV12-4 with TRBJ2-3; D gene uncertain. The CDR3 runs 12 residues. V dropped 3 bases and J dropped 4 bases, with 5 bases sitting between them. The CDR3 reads CASSFVADTQYF. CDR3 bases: TGTGCCAGCAGTTTCGTGGCAGATACGCAGTATTTT.